Presented here are 10 T cell receptor beta chains from one specimen sequenced in a study of blood T cell repertoires in COVID-19. TCRdb keeps only in-frame clones here, not all; method: immunoSEQ multiplex PCR. The sample includes under 250,000 clones, 89% seen only once; the top ten take 5.5% to 6.5%. Sequences were obtained from peripheral blood. These receptors came from a man aged 55-75 years who had recovered from COVID-19.

The CDR3 spells CASSIQGAPTGELFF. CDR3 bases: TGTGCCAGTAGTATACAGGGGGCGCCCACCGGGGAGCTGTTTTTT. The chain is built from TRBV19 and TRBJ2-2, with TRBD1 matching 8 bases. This CDR3 is 15 amino acids long. Per the germline V gene, CDR1 is LNHDA and CDR2 is SQIVND (reference sequence). V dropped 2 bases and J dropped 4; count of bases not matched to a gene: 3.

This clone showed up just a few times. The rearrangement links TRBV19 to TRBJ1-2; tentatively, D is TRBD1 (6 bases). Trimming pared 0 bases from V and 0 bases from J, leaving 14 bases between. Germline loops: CDR1 LNHDA, CDR2 SQIVND (reference sequence). There are 17 residues in the CDR3. CDR3 DNA sequence: TGTGCCAGTAGTATAGATCTTGTGACAGGAGCTAACTATGGCTACACCTTC. This codes for CASSIDLVTGANYGYTF.

This clone was found once. The chain couples TRBV14 to TRBJ2-2; no firm D call. Germline V gene sequence: CDR1 SGHDN, CDR2 FVKESK. V lost 0 bases and J lost 3, with 8 bases in between. The CDR3 is made up of 15 amino acids. CDR3 sequence reads: CASSQEKAYTGELFF. The CDR3 nucleotides are TGTGCCAGCAGCCAAGAGAAAGCGTACACCGGGGAGCTGTTTTTT.

This chain connects TRBV7-9 to TRBJ2-7; a weak D match, TRBD1 (6 bases). Germline V lookup: CDR1 SEHNR, CDR2 FQNEAQ (reference sequence). V dropped 5 bases and J dropped 3 bases, with 11 bases sitting between them. The CDR3 totals 13 residues. For the CDR3, the DNA is TGTGCCAGCAGCCCTACAGGGAACTACGAGCAGTACTTC. It is translated as CASSPTGNYEQYF.

The chain combines TRBV7-3 with TRBJ2-2; tentative D call: TRBD1 (6 bases). The CDR3 loop spans 14 amino acids. Looked up from germline, CDR1 is SGHTA and CDR2 is FQGTGA. Trimming removed 5 bases at V and 6 bases at J, with 13 bases between. The CDR3 region is CASSVQGSPGELFF. CDR3 sequence (DNA): TGTGCCAGCAGCGTACAGGGATCCCCCGGGGAGCTGTTTTTT.

The rearrangement joins TRBV7-9 to TRBJ1-6; D unresolved. Trimming cost V 11 bases and J 0 bases, with 17 bases left between them. The CDR3 totals 16 residues. Germline CDR1 is SEHNR and CDR2 is FQNEAQ (reference sequence). CDR3 in DNA: TGTGCCGCCGGCCTCGGCGGGAGCTCCTATAATTCACCCCTCCACTTT. This encodes CAAGLGGSSYNSPLHF.

This chain links TRBV30 with TRBJ2-1; 9 positions match TRBD2. V was clipped by 5 bases and J by 4 bases; unmatched bases: 6. The CDR3 spans 14 residues. CDR1 and CDR2 (germline): GTSNPN, SVGIG (reference sequence). The CDR3 region is CAWGPLAGYNEQFF. The DNA for the CDR3 is TGTGCCTGGGGGCCGCTAGCGGGGTACAATGAGCAGTTCTTC.

The chain recombines TRBV28 with TRBJ2-1; D might be TRBD2 (6 bases). V was trimmed by 6 bases and J by 9 bases, leaving 12 bases between them. The germline gives CDR1 MDHEN, CDR2 SYDVKM. This CDR3 region has 12 residues. The CDR3 region is CASSGGQREQFF. CDR3 sequence (DNA): TGTGCCAGCAGCGGGGGTCAGCGTGAGCAGTTCTTC.

The genes are TRBV11-2 and TRBJ1-2, with TRBD1 as a possible D gene (6 bases). CDR1 and CDR2 (germline): SGHAT, FQNNGV. This CDR3 spans 15 amino acids. Trimming pared 0 bases from V and 3 bases from J, leaving 11 bases between. CDR3 loop: CASSLEPGHHYGYTF. The CDR3 DNA sequence: TGTGCCAGCAGCTTAGAACCGGGACACCACTATGGCTACACCTTC.

For the CDR3, the DNA is TGTGCCAGCAGCCCAAGACTAGCAGTTATTTACAATGAGCAGTTCTTC. It translates to CASSPRLAVIYNEQFF. J is TRBJ2-1 and V is TRBV7-8, with 7 bases lining up with TRBD2. The CDR3 extends over 16 amino acids. V lost 5 bases to trimming and J lost 4 bases; unmatched junction nucleotides: 11. The germline V gene has CDR1 SGHVS and CDR2 FQNEAQ.